Below are 31 T cell receptor beta chains sequenced from a single sample in a study of blood T cell repertoires in COVID-19. Profiled with immunoSEQ multiplex PCR; TCRdb holds only in-frame clones, not every one. The repertoire holds about 260,000 clones, with roughly 83% as singletons. Sequenced input: PBMCs or T cells enriched from blood (not recorded which). Every receptor here comes from a woman between 50 and 59 years old who had recovered from COVID-19.

The rearrangement links TRBV18 to TRBJ2-1; TRBD2 agrees at 13 bases. Germline assignment: CDR1 KGHSH and CDR2 LQKENI. V was pared by 4 bases and J by 6 bases, with 6 bases of the junction left unmatched. CDR3 length: 16 residues. The CDR3 protein is CASSQPGLAGSNEQFF. Written as DNA, the CDR3 is TGTGCCAGCTCACAGCCGGGACTAGCGGGATCCAATGAGCAGTTCTTC.

The chain joins TRBV28 to TRBJ1-2, with 7 bases that match TRBD1. V lost 9 bases and J lost 6; bases outside the gene matches: 7. The CDR3 runs 12 residues. Germline V gene lookup returns CDR1 MDHEN and CDR2 SYDVKM. CDR3 sequence: CARGTAENGYTF. DNA of the CDR3: TGTGCCAGGGGGACAGCGGAGAATGGCTACACCTTC.

CDR3 region: CASSPARQPYEPQHF. Here the CDR3 DNA reads TGTGCCAGTAGTCCCGCCCGACAGCCCTACGAGCCCCAGCATTTT. The rearrangement joins TRBV19 to TRBJ1-5; D possibly corresponds to TRBD1 (5 bases). The germline CDR1 and CDR2 sequences are LNHDA and SQIVND (reference sequence). V was trimmed by 5 bases and J by 8 bases, leaving 19 bases between them. There are 15 residues in the CDR3.

This clone occurred once. The chain joins TRBV7-2 to TRBJ1-1; D is possibly TRBD1 (5 bases). The CDR3 is made up of 15 amino acids. Trimming took 5 bases from V and 4 from J, leaving 17 bases between them. The germline V gene has CDR1 SGHTA and CDR2 FQGNSA. CDR3 protein: CASSPPGAGTTEAFF. CDR3 DNA sequence: TGTGCCAGCAGCCCACCCGGTGCGGGGACCACTGAAGCTTTCTTT.

The V call is TRBV10-3, the J call TRBJ1-2, with TRBD1 matching over 9 bases. Germline V gene lookup returns CDR1 ENHRY and CDR2 SYGVKD. Unmatched junction bases numbered 7, after V lost 6 bases and J lost 8 bases. The CDR3 totals 13 residues. The CDR3 region is CAIRDRGRGGYTF. CDR3 sequence (DNA): TGTGCCATCAGGGACAGGGGTCGGGGCGGCTACACCTTC.

The chain is built from TRBV18 and TRBJ1-2; possible D gene TRBD1, 6 bases. The CDR3 length is 14 residues. Germline V gene lookup returns CDR1 KGHSH and CDR2 LQKENI. V dropped 3 bases and J dropped 2 bases, with 10 bases sitting between them. The chain's CDR3 is CASSPSGGNYGYTF. The CDR3 bases are TGTGCCAGCTCACCGAGTGGGGGCAACTATGGCTACACCTTC. Complete variable domain (other parts from reference TRBV18 and TRBJ1-2): NAGVMQNPRHLVRRRGQEARLRCSPMKGHSHVYWYRQLPEEGLKFMVYLQKENIIDESGMPKERFSAEFPKEGPSILRIQQVVRGDSAAYFCASSPSGGNYGYTFGSGTRLTVV.

The chain has TRBV28 and TRBJ1-5; TRBD1 is a possible D gene (6 bases). CDR1 and CDR2 (germline): MDHEN, SYDVKM. CDR3 length equals 16 residues. The V end lost 2 bases, the J end lost 1 base, and 12 bases lay between the germline ends. The CDR3 nucleotides are TGTGCCAGCAGTTTACCAGGGGCCGGGAGCAATCAGCCCCAGCATTTT. Translating gives CASSLPGAGSNQPQHF.

The chain has TRBV7-9 and TRBJ1-6; 8 positions agree with TRBD1. The CDR3 extends over 16 amino acids. CDR1 SEHNR and CDR2 FQNEAQ come from the germline V gene (reference sequence). The trim removed 2 bases at V and 7 bases at J, leaving 7 bases unmatched. The CDR3: CASSLRAGGDNSPLHF. CDR3 DNA: TGTGCCAGCAGCTTAAGGGCAGGGGGCGACAATTCACCCCTCCACTTT.

The J gene is TRBJ1-2, the V gene TRBV5-5, with D tentatively TRBD1 (5 bases). CDR1 is SGHKS and CDR2 is YYEKEE in the germline V gene (reference sequence). CDR3 length: 11 residues. Trimming removed 2 bases at V and 7 bases at J, with 6 bases between. CDR3 in amino acids: CASSLDSGYTF. For the CDR3, the DNA is TGTGCCAGCAGCTTAGACAGTGGCTACACCTTC.

The chain uses TRBV9 and TRBJ1-2; 10 nucleotides line up with TRBD1. Germline CDR1 reads SGDLS; CDR2 reads YYNGEE. V gave up 3 bases and J gave up 4 bases; unmatched junction bases: 9. This CDR3 comprises 16 residues. CDR3 sequence reads: CASSGIGTGVTYGYTF. The CDR3 bases are TGTGCCAGCAGCGGTATCGGGACAGGGGTTACCTATGGCTACACCTTC.

The rearrangement links TRBV29-1 to TRBJ2-7, with 8 nucleotides matching TRBD2. CDR3 length: 13 residues. Germline lookup yields CDR1 SQVTM and CDR2 ANQGSEA. After removal of 4 bases from V and 5 bases from J, the junction contained 7 bases not matched to a gene. In DNA, the CDR3 is TGCAGCGTTGGGGCTCTAGCGGGCGACGAGCAGTACTTC. It is translated as CSVGALAGDEQYF.

The rearrangement uses TRBV30 and TRBJ1-2, with TRBD1 as a possible D gene (5 bases). This CDR3 region has 16 residues. Germline CDR1 and CDR2: GTSNPN and SVGIG (reference sequence). The V end was cut by 0 bases, the J end by 4 bases, with 18 bases between. The CDR3 sequence is CAWSVPGGVWAYGYTF. CDR3 nucleotide sequence: TGTGCCTGGAGTGTACCTGGAGGGGTTTGGGCCTATGGCTACACCTTC.

The chain joins TRBV7-8 to TRBJ1-5; D unclear. The CDR3 is made up of 12 amino acids. V gave up 4 bases and J gave up 4 bases, with 5 bases separating them. Looked up from germline, CDR1 is SGHVS and CDR2 is FQNEAQ. The CDR3 DNA reads TGTGCCAGCAGCTACCGGAATCAGCCCCAGCATTTT. Protein sequence: CASSYRNQPQHF.

The CDR3 sequence is CSVEWMGRGQNTEAFF. The CDR3 coding sequence is TGCAGCGTTGAGTGGATGGGCAGGGGGCAGAACACTGAAGCTTTCTTT. The V call is TRBV29-1, the J call TRBJ1-1, with 8 bases fitting TRBD1. From germline, CDR1 is SQVTM and CDR2 ANQGSEA. The V gene end was trimmed by 3 bases and the J gene end by 1 base; junction bases not matched to a gene: 10. There are 16 residues in the CDR3. The variable domain in full, with the rest retrieved from reference TRBV29-1 and TRBJ1-1, is SAVISQKPSRDICQRGTSLTIQCQVDSQVTMMFWYRQQPGQSLTLIATANQGSEATYESGFVIDKFPISRPNLTFSTLTVSNMSPEDSSIYLCSVEWMGRGQNTEAFFGQGTRLTVV.

The gene calls are TRBV5-5 and TRBJ2-5; D is perhaps TRBD1 (6 bases). Deletions cut 0 bases from V and 5 bases from J, with 14 bases between. The CDR3 totals 15 residues. Germline V gives CDR1 SGHKS, CDR2 YYEKEE (reference sequence). CDR3 in DNA: TGTGCCAGCAGCTTGGGTTGGACAGAGGGGGAGACCCAGTACTTC. Amino acids: CASSLGWTEGETQYF.

V usage is TRBV27 and J usage is TRBJ2-1, with 10 bases fitting TRBD2. Germline-derived CDR1 and CDR2 are MNHEY and SMNVEV (reference sequence). V shed 1 base and J 7 bases; nucleotides not matched to a gene: 4. This CDR3 is built from 15 residues. As DNA, the CDR3 is TGTGCCAGCAGTTTATTTCTAGCGGGAGTGAATGAGCAGTTCTTC. Protein product: CASSLFLAGVNEQFF.

This clone was seen a single time. The chain has TRBV6-5 and TRBJ1-6, with TRBD1 identical over 7 bases. The CDR3 spans 14 residues. The V segment lost 8 bases and the J segment 4 bases; nucleotides outside the gene matches: 5. Germline lookup yields CDR1 MNHEY and CDR2 SVGAGI. DNA of the CDR3: TGTGCCAGCCACGAGGGACAGTATAATTCACCCCTCCACTTT. As protein: CASHEGQYNSPLHF.

The chain recombines TRBV28 with TRBJ1-1, with no clear D. Between the trimmed V and J ends, which lost 2 bases and 7 bases, there was a span of 8 bases. The CDR3 extends over 12 amino acids. In germline, CDR1 is MDHEN, CDR2 SYDVKM. DNA of the CDR3: TGTGCCAGCAGTTTAGGGCAGAGTGAAGCTTTCTTT. Translated, it gives CASSLGQSEAFF.

Written as DNA, the CDR3 is TGTGCCAGCAGTTCCTCCCCGGCGGGTAATGAAAAACTGTTTTTT. This encodes CASSSSPAGNEKLFF. J is TRBJ1-4 and V is TRBV28, with D unclear. V was clipped by 4 bases and J by 4 bases, with 13 bases between them. Per germline, CDR1 MDHEN and CDR2 SYDVKM. The CDR3 has 15 residues.

The chain recombines TRBV30 with TRBJ1-1; 9 bases fit TRBD1. V was pared by 6 bases and J by 1 base, with 3 bases of the junction left unmatched. Per germline, CDR1 GTSNPN and CDR2 SVGIG (reference sequence). CDR3 length equals 13 residues. CDR3 in DNA: TGTGCCTGCGCGGGACAGGGGAACACTGAAGCTTTCTTT. It translates to CACAGQGNTEAFF.

The J gene is TRBJ1-2, the V gene TRBV6-5; 9 bases line up with TRBD1. The V and J ends lost 2 bases and 4 bases, in that order; junction bases with no gene match: 8. This CDR3 comprises 16 residues. CDR1 and CDR2 (germline): MNHEY, SVGAGI. The CDR3 DNA reads as TGTGCCAGCAGTTACGCACAGGGGGCCACCAGCTATGGCTACACCTTC. This sequence encodes CASSYAQGATSYGYTF.

The chain combines TRBV10-3 with TRBJ2-2, with D maybe TRBD2 (7 bases). Germline loops: CDR1 ENHRY, CDR2 SYGVKD. The CDR3 is 16 amino acids. Trimming shortened V by 3 bases and J by 0 bases, and 11 bases separated the two germline ends. CDR3 amino acids: CAISDRGGANTGELFF. As DNA, the CDR3 is TGTGCCATCAGTGATAGGGGGGGCGCGAACACCGGGGAGCTGTTTTTT.

The V gene is TRBV5-4, the J gene TRBJ1-1; weak D call: TRBD1 (6 bases). The ends were cut back, 4 bases at V and 1 base at J, with 11 bases in the middle. CDR3 length equals 14 residues. Germline CDR1 and CDR2: SGHNT and YYREEE (reference sequence). CDR3 DNA sequence: TGTGCCAGCAGCAGGGACACGACGAACACTGAAGCTTTCTTT. Its translation is CASSRDTTNTEAFF.

The rearrangement uses TRBV7-8 and TRBJ2-3; 13 bases agree with TRBD2. V was clipped by 5 bases and J by 3 bases; unmatched bases: 11. There are 18 residues in the CDR3. Germline V CDR1 and CDR2: SGHVS, FQNEAQ. The CDR3 protein is CASSTTSGGNYRTDTQYF. CDR3 nucleotides: TGTGCCAGCAGCACGACTAGCGGGGGGAATTATCGTACAGATACGCAGTATTTT.

This clone was observed many times. This chain uses TRBV18 with TRBJ1-1, with 11 bases lining up with TRBD1. V dropped 3 bases and J dropped 5; count of bases not matched to a gene: 5. The V gene's germline CDR1 is KGHSH and CDR2 LQKENI. There are 15 residues in the CDR3. The CDR3 loop reads CASSPMGQGETEAFF. The CDR3 nucleotides are TGTGCCAGCTCACCTATGGGACAGGGGGAGACTGAAGCTTTCTTT.

The chain carries TRBV15 and TRBJ2-7; TRBD2 matches 12 bases. Germline values: CDR1 LNHNV, CDR2 YYDKDF (reference sequence). The trim removed 5 bases at V and 2 bases at J, leaving 4 bases unmatched. This CDR3 spans 15 amino acids. CDR3 coding DNA: TGTGCCACCAGCGGACTAGCGGGACTAACCTACGAGCAGTACTTC. Its protein product is CATSGLAGLTYEQYF.

This clone was detected only once. The V and J genes are TRBV28 and TRBJ1-3; 10 bases map to TRBD1. The CDR3 is 16 amino acids. Losses at the gene ends were 2 bases for V and 4 bases for J; bases not matched to a gene: 5. Germline values: CDR1 MDHEN, CDR2 SYDVKM. CDR3 nucleotides: TGTGCCAGCAGTTTAACCAAGACAGGGGGCGGAAACACCATATATTTT. As protein: CASSLTKTGGGNTIYF. Looking up the rest from reference TRBV28 and TRBJ1-3 gives the full variable domain: DVKVTQSSRYLVKRTGEKVFLECVQDMDHENMFWYRQDPGLGLRLIYFSYDVKMKEKGDIPEGYSVSREKKERFSLILESASTNQTSMYLCASSLTKTGGGNTIYFGEGSWLTVV.

This clone was picked up one time. The chain has TRBV10-2 and TRBJ2-7; 8 bases fit TRBD1. CDR1 WSHSY and CDR2 SAAADI come from the germline V gene. The CDR3 consists of 14 residues. V shed 8 bases and J 2 bases; nucleotides not matched to a gene: 8. Written as DNA, the CDR3 is TGCGCCAGCCGACTTACAGGGGGACCCTACGAGCAGTACTTC. Translation gives CASRLTGGPYEQYF.

The chain employs TRBV25-1 and TRBJ2-3; 7 nucleotides agree with TRBD2. This CDR3 spans 16 amino acids. The germline gives CDR1 MGHDK, CDR2 SYGVNS. Losses at the gene ends were 2 bases for V and 2 bases for J; bases not matched to a gene: 7. CDR3 loop: CASSEVAGLNTDTQYF. Here the CDR3 DNA reads TGTGCCAGCAGTGAAGTAGCGGGCCTAAACACAGATACGCAGTATTTT.

This clone was counted a few times. The chain employs TRBV7-8 and TRBJ1-1; D gene unclear. The CDR3 covers 13 residues. The germline V gene has CDR1 SGHVS and CDR2 FQNEAQ. V was clipped by 3 bases and J by 5 bases, with 10 bases between them. The chain's CDR3 is CASSFVPGTEAFF. In nucleotides, the CDR3 is TGTGCCAGCAGCTTTGTGCCCGGGACTGAAGCTTTCTTT.

The sample holds a few counts of this clone. CDR3 in amino acids: CASRLDRSGNTIYF. The CDR3 region has the DNA TGTGCCAGCAGGCTGGACAGGTCTGGAAACACCATATATTTT. The genes are TRBV7-2 and TRBJ1-3, with 7 bases fitting TRBD1. The CDR3 totals 14 residues. Germline V gene data show CDR1 as SGHTA and CDR2 as FQGNSA. With 6 bases clipped from V and 1 base from J, the junction kept 3 bases outside the gene matches. The full variable domain, with the rest looked up from reference TRBV7-2 and TRBJ1-3, is GAGVSQSPSNKVTEKGKDVELRCDPISGHTALYWYRQSLGQGLEFLIYFQGNSAPDKSGLPSDRFSAERTGGSVSTLTIQRTQQEDSAVYLCASRLDRSGNTIYFGEGSWLTVV.